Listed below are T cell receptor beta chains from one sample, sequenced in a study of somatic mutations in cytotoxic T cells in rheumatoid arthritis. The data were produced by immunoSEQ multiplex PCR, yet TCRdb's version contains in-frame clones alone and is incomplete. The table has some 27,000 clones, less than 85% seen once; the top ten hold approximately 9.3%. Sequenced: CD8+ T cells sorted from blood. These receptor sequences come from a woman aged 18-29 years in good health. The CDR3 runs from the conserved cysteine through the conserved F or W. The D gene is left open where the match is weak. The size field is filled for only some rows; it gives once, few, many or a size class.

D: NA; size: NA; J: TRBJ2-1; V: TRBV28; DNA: TGTGCCAGCAGTATCTACGCCGAGCAGTTCTTC; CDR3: CASSIYAEQFF
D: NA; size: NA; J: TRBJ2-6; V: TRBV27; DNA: TGTGCCAGCAGTTCAGGGGGGTATATAGACTCTGGGGCCAACGTCCTGACTTTC; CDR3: CASSSGGYIDSGANVLTF
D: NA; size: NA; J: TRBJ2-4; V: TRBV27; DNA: TGTGCCAGCAGCCCGCTGTCGGGGCACATTCAGTACTTC; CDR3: CASSPLSGHIQYF
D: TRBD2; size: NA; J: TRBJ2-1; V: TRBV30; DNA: TGTGCCTGGAGTGAGGGGACTAGCGGGACCAATGAGCAGTTCTTC; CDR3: CAWSEGTSGTNEQFF
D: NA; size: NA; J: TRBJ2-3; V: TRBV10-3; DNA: TGTGCCATCAGCCTTGGGGACGAGGGTTTGACAGATACGCAGTATTTT; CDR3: CAISLGDEGLTDTQYF
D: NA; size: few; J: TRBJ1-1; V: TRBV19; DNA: TGTGCCAGTAGTATAGGAGTCAGGGAGAACACTGAAGCTTTCTTT; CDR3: CASSIGVRENTEAFF
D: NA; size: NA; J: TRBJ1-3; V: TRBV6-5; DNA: TGTGCCAGCAGTTATCAGCGTAGCTCTGGAAACACCATATATTTT; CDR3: CASSYQRSSGNTIYF
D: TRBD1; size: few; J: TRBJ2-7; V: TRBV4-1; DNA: TGCGCCAGCAGCCAAAGGACAGGGGGGCCCTACGAGCAGTACTTC; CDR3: CASSQRTGGPYEQYF
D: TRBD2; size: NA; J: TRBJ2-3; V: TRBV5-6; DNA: TGTGCCAGCAGCTTTAGCGGGATCAGCACAGATACGCAGTATTTT; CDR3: CASSFSGISTDTQYF
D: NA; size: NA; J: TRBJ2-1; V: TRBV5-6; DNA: TGTGCCAGCAGCCCGGTGGGCGCGGGGTCCTACAATGAGCAGTTCTTC; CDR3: CASSPVGAGSYNEQFF
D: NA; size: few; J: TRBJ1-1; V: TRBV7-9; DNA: TGTGCCAGCAGCTACACAGGGATGACTGAAGCTTTCTTT; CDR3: CASSYTGMTEAFF
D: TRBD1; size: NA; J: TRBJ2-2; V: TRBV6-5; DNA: TGTGCCAGCGGATCAGGGGGCGCGAGCACCGGGGAGCTGTTTTTT; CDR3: CASGSGGASTGELFF
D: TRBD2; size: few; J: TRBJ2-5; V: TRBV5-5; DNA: TGTGCCAGCAGCGGTTACGGGGGGGGGCAAGAGACCCAGTACTTC; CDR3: CASSGYGGGQETQYF
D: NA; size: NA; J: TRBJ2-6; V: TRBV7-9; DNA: TGTGCCAGCAGTCCAACTTCTGGGGCCAACGTCCTGACTTTC; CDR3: CASSPTSGANVLTF
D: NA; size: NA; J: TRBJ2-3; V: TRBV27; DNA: TGTGCCAGCAGTTTCGGGGGCACAGATACGCAGTATTTT; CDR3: CASSFGGTDTQYF
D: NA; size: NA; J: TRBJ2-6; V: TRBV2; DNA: TGTGCCAGCACCGACAGCTCTGGGGCCAACGTCCTGACTTTC; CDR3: CASTDSSGANVLTF
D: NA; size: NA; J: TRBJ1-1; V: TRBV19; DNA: TGTGCCAGTAGTCTGGAGCTTATGAACACTGAAGCTTTCTTT; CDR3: CASSLELMNTEAFF
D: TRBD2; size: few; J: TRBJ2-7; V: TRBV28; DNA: TGTGCCAGCAGTTCGGTAGCGGGAGTTTCTTACGAGCAGTACTTC; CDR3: CASSSVAGVSYEQYF
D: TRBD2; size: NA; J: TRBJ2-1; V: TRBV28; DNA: TGTGCCAGCAGGACACTAGCGGGAGTGGACAATGAGCAGTTCTTC; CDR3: CASRTLAGVDNEQFF
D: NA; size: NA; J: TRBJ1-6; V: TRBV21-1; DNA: TGTGCCAGCAGCAAAAAAAGCCTATCCCGCGATAATTCACCCCTCCACTTT; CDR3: CASSKKSLSRDNSPLHF
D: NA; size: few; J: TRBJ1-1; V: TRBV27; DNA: TGTGCCAGCAGTTTTTCAGTCAACACTGAAGCTTTCTTT; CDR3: CASSFSVNTEAFF
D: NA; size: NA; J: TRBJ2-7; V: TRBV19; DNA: TGTGCCAGTAGTATATCTGGGGCCTACGAGCAGTACTTC; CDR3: CASSISGAYEQYF
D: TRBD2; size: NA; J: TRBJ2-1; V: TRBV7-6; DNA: TGTGCCAGCAGGCCGACTAGCGGGTATGAGCAGTTCTTC; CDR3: CASRPTSGYEQFF
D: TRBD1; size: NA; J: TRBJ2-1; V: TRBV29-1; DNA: TGCAGCGTAGACAGGGTAGGCAATGAGCAGTTCTTC; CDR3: CSVDRVGNEQFF
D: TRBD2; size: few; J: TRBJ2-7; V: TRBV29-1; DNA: TGCAGCGTTGAACAGCGGGGATCTCGGACCCGCGAGCAGTACTTC; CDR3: CSVEQRGSRTREQYF
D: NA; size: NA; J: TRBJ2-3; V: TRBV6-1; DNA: TGTGCCAGCAGGGGATCAGATACGCAGTATTTT; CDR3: CASRGSDTQYF
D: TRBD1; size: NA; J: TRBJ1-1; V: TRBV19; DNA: TGTGCCAGTAGTATTAACAGGGGTTCGCCCACTGAAGCTTTCTTT; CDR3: CASSINRGSPTEAFF
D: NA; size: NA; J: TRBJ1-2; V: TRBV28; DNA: TGTGCCAGCAGTTTTTTATCCCTCTATGGCTACACCTTC; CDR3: CASSFLSLYGYTF
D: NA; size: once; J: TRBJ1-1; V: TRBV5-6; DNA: TGTGCCAGCAGCTTCCAAGGGACGATGAACACTGAAGCTTTCTTT; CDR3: CASSFQGTMNTEAFF
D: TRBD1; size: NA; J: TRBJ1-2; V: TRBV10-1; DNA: TGCGCCAGCAGTTGGGCCGAACCCGGGACAGGGGTCCTCTATGGCTACACCTTC; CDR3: CASSWAEPGTGVLYGYTF
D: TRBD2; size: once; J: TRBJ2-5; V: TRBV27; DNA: TGTGCCAGCAGTGACCTGGGGGGGGGAGAGACCCAGTACTTC; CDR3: CASSDLGGGETQYF
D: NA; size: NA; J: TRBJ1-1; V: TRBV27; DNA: TGTGCCTGCGTCAGTGAGAACACTGAAGCTTTCTTT; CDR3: CACVSENTEAFF
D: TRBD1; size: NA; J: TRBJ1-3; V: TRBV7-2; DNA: TGTGCCAGCAGCCCTTGGACAGGAGCCTCTGGAAACACCATATATTTT; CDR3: CASSPWTGASGNTIYF
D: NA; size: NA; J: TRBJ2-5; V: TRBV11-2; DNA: TGTGCCAGCAGCTTATTAAGGGAGTCGGAGACCCAGTACTTC; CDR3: CASSLLRESETQYF
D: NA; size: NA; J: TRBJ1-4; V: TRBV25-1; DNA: TGTGCCAGCAGTGTCCAGCTTAATGAAAAACTGTTTTTT; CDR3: CASSVQLNEKLFF
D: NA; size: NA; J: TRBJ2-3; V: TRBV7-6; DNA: TGTGCCAGCAGCCGTAGGGGAGGGGGGCCGTCCACAGATACGCAGTATTTT; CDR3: CASSRRGGGPSTDTQYF
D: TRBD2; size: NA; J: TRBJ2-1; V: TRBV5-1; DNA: TGCGCCAGCAGCTTGGGGCGGGAGCGCGATGAGCAGTTCTTC; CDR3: CASSLGRERDEQFF
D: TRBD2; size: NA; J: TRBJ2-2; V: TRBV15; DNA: TGTGCCACCAGCCCTAGCGGGAGGTTCACCGGGGAGCTGTTTTTT; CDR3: CATSPSGRFTGELFF
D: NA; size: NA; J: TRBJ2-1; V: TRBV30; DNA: TGTGCCTCGGGGGCGGGAGAGCAGTTCTTC; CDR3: CASGAGEQFF
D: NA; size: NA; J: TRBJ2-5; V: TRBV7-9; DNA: TGTGCCAGCTGTAGCCAGGGACCTCGGGAGACCCAGTACTTC; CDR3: CASCSQGPRETQYF
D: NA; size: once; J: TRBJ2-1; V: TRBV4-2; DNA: TGTGCCAGCAGCCCGGAGGACAATGAGCAGTTCTTC; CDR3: CASSPEDNEQFF
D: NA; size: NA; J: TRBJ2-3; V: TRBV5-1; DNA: TGCGCCAGCAGCTTGGAATCTTCGACAGATACGCAGTATTTT; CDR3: CASSLESSTDTQYF
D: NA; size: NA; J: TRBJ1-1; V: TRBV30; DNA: TGTGCCTGGAGGCCAGCCCCCGGACACTGGAACACTGAAGCTTTCTTT; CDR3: CAWRPAPGHWNTEAFF
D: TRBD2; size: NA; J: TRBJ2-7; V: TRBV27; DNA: TGTGCCAGCAACCAAGTCCCGGGACTAAGCTACGAGCAGTACTTC; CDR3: CASNQVPGLSYEQYF
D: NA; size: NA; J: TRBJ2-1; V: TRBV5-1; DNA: TGCGCCAGCATCCCGGCAGGAGGGGGGGACTCCTACAATGAGCAGTTCTTC; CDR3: CASIPAGGGDSYNEQFF
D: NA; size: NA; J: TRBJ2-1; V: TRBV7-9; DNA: TGTGCCAGCAGCCCCACCACCAGATCCTACAATGAGCAGTTCTTC; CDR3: CASSPTTRSYNEQFF
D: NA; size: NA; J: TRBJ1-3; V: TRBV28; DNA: TGTGCCAGCAGCGATGGGACACCGTTTGGAAACACCATATATTTT; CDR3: CASSDGTPFGNTIYF
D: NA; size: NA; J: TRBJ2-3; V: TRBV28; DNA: TGTGCCAGCAGTCCAGGGGAGGGATGGGCGCAGTATTTT; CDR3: CASSPGEGWAQYF
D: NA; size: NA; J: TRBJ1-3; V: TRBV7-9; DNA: TGTGCCAGCAGCTTTCCGTGGCCGGCCTCCTCTGGAAACACCATATATTTT; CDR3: CASSFPWPASSGNTIYF
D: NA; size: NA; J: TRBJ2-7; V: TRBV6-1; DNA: TGTGCCAGCAGTGAATACGGGTACTACGAGCAGTACTTC; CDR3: CASSEYGYYEQYF
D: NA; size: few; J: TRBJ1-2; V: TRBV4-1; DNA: TGCGCCAGCAGCCAAGAATCGGGCGGGCCCTGGTACTACACCTTC; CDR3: CASSQESGGPWYYTF
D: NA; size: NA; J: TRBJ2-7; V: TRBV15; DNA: TGTGCCACCAGCAGAAGAGAAGACTACGGCGAGCAGTACTTC; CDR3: CATSRREDYGEQYF
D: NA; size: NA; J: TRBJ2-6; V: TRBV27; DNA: TGTGCCAGCAGTTTACTCCAGCCTGATGGGGCCAACGTCCTGACTTTC; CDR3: CASSLLQPDGANVLTF
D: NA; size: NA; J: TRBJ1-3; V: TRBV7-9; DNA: TGTGCCAGCAGCCCGATGCGCAAGGACACCATATATTTT; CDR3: CASSPMRKDTIYF